The T cell receptor beta chain under discussion was sequenced for a study of blood T cells in healthy people across ages. CDR3 size: 12 residues. V shed 8 bases and J shed 11 bases, with 15 bases lying between them. From germline, CDR1 is MNHEY and CDR2 SVGEGT. The second PCR ran roughly 6 to 11 cycles with a sample-barcoded 5' primer and J-beta primers. TCRdb reanalysed the 5' RACE reads using MiXCR and keeps one entry per CDR3 protein. The sample lists 1.5 million to 2 million distinct CDR3 sequences, 28% occurring once. Sequenced sample: blood. This sequence originates from a woman between 25 and 40 years old in good health. The V and J genes are TRBV6-2 or TRBV6-3 and TRBJ1-4, with D unclear. This CDR3 is CASQLNPGKLFF. The CDR3 coding sequence is TGTGCCAGCCAGTTAAATCCCGGGAAACTGTTTTTT.